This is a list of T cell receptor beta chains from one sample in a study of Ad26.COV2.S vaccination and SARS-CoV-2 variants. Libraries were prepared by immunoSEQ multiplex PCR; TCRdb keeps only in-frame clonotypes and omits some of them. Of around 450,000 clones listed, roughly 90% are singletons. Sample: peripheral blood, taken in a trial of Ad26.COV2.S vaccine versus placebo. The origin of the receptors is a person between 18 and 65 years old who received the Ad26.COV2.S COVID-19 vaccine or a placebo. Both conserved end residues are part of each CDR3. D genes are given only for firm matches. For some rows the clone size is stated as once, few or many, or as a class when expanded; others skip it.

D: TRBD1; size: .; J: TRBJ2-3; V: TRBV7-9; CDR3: CASSSGQGGFTDTQYF; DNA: TGTGCCAGCAGCAGTGGACAGGGAGGTTTCACAGATACGCAGTATTTT
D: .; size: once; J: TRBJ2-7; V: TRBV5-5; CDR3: CASSLGSAEQYF; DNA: TGTGCCAGCAGCTTGGGGTCGGCCGAGCAGTACTTC
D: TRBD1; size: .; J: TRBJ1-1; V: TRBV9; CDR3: CASSGTDQGTEAFF; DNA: TGTGCCAGCAGTGGGACAGATCAGGGCACTGAAGCTTTCTTT
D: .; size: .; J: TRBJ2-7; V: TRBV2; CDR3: CASSIDRSAYEQYF; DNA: TGTGCCAGCAGTATTGACAGGTCTGCCTACGAGCAGTACTTC
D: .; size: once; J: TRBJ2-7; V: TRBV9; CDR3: CASSVATSSLYEQYF; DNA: TGTGCCAGCAGCGTAGCAACTAGCTCCCTCTACGAGCAGTACTTC
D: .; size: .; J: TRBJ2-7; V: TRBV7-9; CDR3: CASSLGGAERLYEQYF; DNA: TGTGCCAGCAGCTTAGGGGGGGCGGAAAGACTCTACGAGCAGTACTTC
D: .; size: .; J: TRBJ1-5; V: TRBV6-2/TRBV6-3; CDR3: CASSYRGGGNQPQHF; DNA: TGTGCCAGCAGTTACCGGGGTGGGGGCAATCAGCCCCAGCATTTT
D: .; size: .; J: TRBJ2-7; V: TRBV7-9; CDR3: CASSRQRSEQYF; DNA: TGTGCCAGCAGTAGACAGCGCTCCGAGCAGTACTTC
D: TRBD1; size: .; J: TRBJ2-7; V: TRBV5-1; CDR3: CASSTWTGGTYEQYF; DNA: TGCGCCAGCAGCACCTGGACAGGGGGCACCTACGAGCAGTACTTC
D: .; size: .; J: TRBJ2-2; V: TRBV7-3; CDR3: CASSLRADHTGELFF; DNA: TGTGCCAGCAGCTTAAGGGCAGATCACACCGGGGAGCTGTTTTTT
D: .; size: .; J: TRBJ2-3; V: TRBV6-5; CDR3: CASSYVARGGDTQYF; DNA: TGTGCCAGCAGTTATGTAGCGAGGGGGGGAGATACGCAGTATTTT
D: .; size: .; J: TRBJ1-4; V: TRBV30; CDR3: CAWSPGLTNEKLFF; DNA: TGTGCCTGGAGTCCAGGCTTAACTAATGAAAAACTGTTTTTT
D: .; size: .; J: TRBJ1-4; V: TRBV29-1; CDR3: CSAISGEEGEKLFF; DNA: TGCAGCGCCATCTCAGGGGAAGAAGGTGAAAAACTGTTTTTT
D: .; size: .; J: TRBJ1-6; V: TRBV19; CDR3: CASSNQGRGNSPLHF; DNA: TGTGCCAGTAGTAATCAGGGGCGAGGGAATTCACCCCTCCACTTT
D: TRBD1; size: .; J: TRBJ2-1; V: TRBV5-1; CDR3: CASSPRQGSSYNEQFF; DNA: TGCGCCAGCAGCCCCAGACAGGGAAGCTCCTACAATGAGCAGTTCTTC
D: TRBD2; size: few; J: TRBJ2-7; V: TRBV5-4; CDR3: CASSLLAAGEQYF; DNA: TGTGCCAGCAGCTTATTGGCAGCGGGGGAGCAGTACTTC
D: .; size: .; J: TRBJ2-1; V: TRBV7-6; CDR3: CASSLAGGGAGQYNEQFF; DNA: TGTGCCAGCAGCTTAGCAGGGGGAGGGGCAGGTCAGTACAATGAGCAGTTCTTC